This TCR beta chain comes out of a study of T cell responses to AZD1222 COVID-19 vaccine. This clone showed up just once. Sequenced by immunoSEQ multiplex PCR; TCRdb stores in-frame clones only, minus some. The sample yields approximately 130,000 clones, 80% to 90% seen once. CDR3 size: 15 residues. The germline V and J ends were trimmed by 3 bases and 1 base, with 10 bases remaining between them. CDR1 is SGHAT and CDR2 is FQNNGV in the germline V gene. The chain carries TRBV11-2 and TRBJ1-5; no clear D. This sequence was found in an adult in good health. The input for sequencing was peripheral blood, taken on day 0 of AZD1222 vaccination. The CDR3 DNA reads TGTGCCAGCAGCTTTACGCCAAACAGCAATCAGCCCCAGCATTTT. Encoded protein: CASSFTPNSNQPQHF.